This T cell receptor (beta chain) comes out of a study of Graves' ophthalmopathy and Graves' hyperthyroidism. Investigators amplified TCR beta CDR3 regions from RNA transcripts. In the first round, RT-PCR was carried out with HTBI primers, and a multiplex PCR formed the second round. Via MiXCR, TCRdb re-called the multiplex PCR reads, giving one row per CDR3 protein. Of some 350,000 distinct CDR3 sequences listed, about a sixth are singletons. This clonotype showed up many times. Its antigen is currently unknown. Points from the study as a whole: Predictions made by the model for ophthalmopathy progression reached 70% to 71% sensitivity and around 73% specificity.

Source material: peripheral blood. This sequence was found in an adult woman with stable Graves' hyperthyroidism.

The chain's CDR3 is CASSEWGDYGYTF. CDR3 DNA sequence: TGTGCCAGCAGTGAATGGGGTGATTATGGCTACACCTTC. V and J are TRBV6-1 and TRBJ1-2; D remains ambiguous. Germline lookup yields CDR1 MNHNS and CDR2 SASEGT. V gave up 2 bases and J gave up 5 bases, with 9 bases separating them. The CDR3 is 13 amino acids.